One and the same sample provided the 23 T cell receptor beta chains below, sequenced in a study of PD-L1 blockade in urothelial cancer. Sample time point: pretreatment peripheral blood. Data came from immunoSEQ multiplex PCR; TCRdb stores just in-frame clones and leaves some out. The table lists tens of thousands of clones, approximately 88% of them singletons, with 1% to 1.5% in the top ten. Specimen: PBMCs, collected around atezolizumab (anti-PD-L1) treatment. These receptor sequences come from a man aged 45 to 65 with urothelial cancer.

V and J are TRBV7-9 and TRBJ1-2; TRBD1 is a possible D gene (6 bases). The germline CDR1 and CDR2 sequences are SEHNR and FQNEAQ (reference sequence). V was shortened by 2 bases and J by 0 bases, with 10 bases between the two germline ends. The CDR3 totals 15 residues. CDR3 amino acids: CASSLRDTPNYGYTF. The CDR3 DNA follows: TGTGCCAGCAGCTTAAGGGACACCCCTAACTATGGCTACACCTTC.

This clone was recorded once. J is TRBJ1-2 and V is TRBV7-2, with D perhaps TRBD1 (5 bases). Trimming took 1 base from V and 4 from J, leaving 19 bases between them. The germline gives CDR1 SGHTA, CDR2 FQGNSA. This CDR3 region has 17 residues. CDR3 sequence reads: CASSLEGGARPLYGYTF. CDR3 coding DNA: TGTGCCAGCAGCTTAGAGGGCGGGGCTCGCCCCCTCTATGGCTACACCTTC.

CDR3 nucleotide sequence: TGCGCCAGCAGCCCTCCGGGACAGAGGATCTACGAGCAGTACTTC. Amino acid sequence: CASSPPGQRIYEQYF. The chain recombines TRBV4-1 with TRBJ2-7, with 7 positions matching TRBD1. The germline V gene encodes CDR1 MGHRA and CDR2 YSYEKL. The CDR3 covers 15 residues. Trimming cost V 4 bases and J 3 bases; bases outside gene matches: 9.

V is TRBV2 and J is TRBJ1-2; D is unclear. Germline lookup yields CDR1 SNHLY and CDR2 FYNNEI. V lost 6 bases, J lost 4 bases, and 12 bases lay in between. CDR3 length: 13 amino acids. The CDR3 protein is CASSGAESYGYTF. CDR3 nucleotides: TGTGCCAGCAGCGGAGCTGAGAGCTATGGCTACACCTTC.

This clone came up a few times. The rearrangement joins TRBV19 to TRBJ1-1; 7 nucleotides agree with TRBD1. Unmatched junction bases numbered 13, after V lost 8 bases and J lost 7 bases. Per the germline V gene, CDR1 is LNHDA and CDR2 is SQIVND (reference sequence). The CDR3 spans 14 residues. The CDR3 bases are TGTGCCAGTTTGGACAGGACCCTACACGGTGAAGCTTTCTTT. Residues: CASLDRTLHGEAFF.

As for this clone: Given a much more abundant clone one base away, this may be a read error. The same CDR3 can be traced to other DNA sequences in this sample. This chain uses TRBV27 with TRBJ2-7, with 7 bases aligning to TRBD1. The CDR3 is 11 amino acids. Germline lookup yields CDR1 MNHEY and CDR2 SMNVEV (reference sequence). V shed 6 bases, J shed 4 bases, and the junction held 0 bases outside the gene matches. In DNA, the CDR3 is TGTGCCAGCAGACAGGGGTACGAGCAGTACTTC. It is translated as CASRQGYEQYF.

This clone has a handful of counts. V and J are TRBV21-1 and TRBJ2-7; no DNA check was done on the table's D call, TRBD1. TRBV21-1 is recorded as a pseudogene. There are 13 residues in the CDR3. The CDR3 sequence is CASPGQCLFEQYF. CDR3 bases: TGTGCCAGCCCGGGACAGTGCCTATTCGAGCAGTACTTC.

This sequence joins TRBV6-1 and TRBJ1-2; D is unclear. Per germline, CDR1 MNHNS and CDR2 SASEGT. With 4 bases removed from V and 3 bases from J, the gap between germline ends came to 12 bases. The CDR3 contains 14 residues. The CDR3 region has the DNA TGTGCCAGCAGTGTCTTAGCTGAATACTATGGCTACACCTTC. This encodes CASSVLAEYYGYTF.

This clone was seen only a few times. The chain carries TRBV6-6 and TRBJ2-7; 11 bases are a match to TRBD2. V lost 8 bases, J lost 6 bases, and 6 bases stayed unmatched. The CDR3 has 13 amino acids. The germline V gene encodes CDR1 MNHNY and CDR2 SVGAGI (reference sequence). The CDR3 DNA is TGTGCCAGCGCTCTCCTAGCGGGGGGCGAGCAGTACTTC. Its protein product is CASALLAGGEQYF.

The chain recombines TRBV11-2 with TRBJ2-7; TRBD1 is a possible D gene (5 bases). The CDR3 totals 15 residues. V was shortened by 0 bases and J by 6 bases, with 15 bases between the two germline ends. Germline assignment: CDR1 SGHAT and CDR2 FQNNGV. As DNA, the CDR3 is TGTGCCAGCAGCTTAGAAGGGGCGACAGTCTCCGAGCAGTACTTC. This translates into CASSLEGATVSEQYF.

The chain combines TRBV4-1 with TRBJ1-5; the match to TRBD1 covers 9 bases. The V gene's germline CDR1 is MGHRA and CDR2 YSYEKL. Losses at the gene ends were 2 bases for V and 1 base for J; bases not matched to a gene: 3. The CDR3 extends over 16 amino acids. The CDR3 is CASSQWGTGSNQPQHF. CDR3 DNA sequence: TGCGCCAGCAGCCAATGGGGGACAGGGAGCAATCAGCCCCAGCATTTT.

V and J are TRBV27 and TRBJ1-5; 8 bases agree with TRBD1. The V gene's germline CDR1 is MNHEY and CDR2 SMNVEV (reference sequence). The CDR3 has 15 residues. The V segment lost 6 bases and the J segment 3 bases; nucleotides outside the gene matches: 7. CDR3 DNA sequence: TGTGCCAGCAGGGACAGGGCTATAGCCAATCAGCCCCAGCATTTT. It translates to CASRDRAIANQPQHF.

The chain recombines TRBV11-2 with TRBJ2-7, with 10 bases lining up with TRBD1. This CDR3 is 14 amino acids long. Germline CDR1 SGHAT, CDR2 FQNNGV. The J segment lost 3 bases and the V segment lost 3 bases, leaving 2 bases of the junction unmatched. CDR3 sequence reads: CASSFGTGVYEQYF. The CDR3, as DNA: TGTGCCAGCAGCTTCGGGACAGGGGTCTACGAGCAGTACTTC. The full variable domain, rest sourced from reference TRBV11-2 and TRBJ2-7, is EAGVAQSPRYKIIEKRQSVAFWCNPISGHATLYWYQQILGQGPKLLIQFQNNGVVDDSQLPKDRFSAERLKGVDSTLKIQPAKLEDSAVYLCASSFGTGVYEQYFGPGTRLTVT.

The CDR3 reads CASSQRGRYNYGYTF. The CDR3 coding sequence is TGTGCCAGCAGCCAACGCGGGAGGTATAACTATGGCTACACCTTC. The gene calls are TRBV27 and TRBJ1-2; D gene ambiguous. Trimming stripped 6 bases from V and 1 base from J, with 15 bases between. This CDR3 is built from 15 residues. The V gene's germline CDR1 is MNHEY and CDR2 SMNVEV (reference sequence).

The J gene is TRBJ1-1, the V gene TRBV6-6, with 7 positions matching TRBD1. CDR1 is MNHNY and CDR2 is SVGAGI in the germline V gene (reference sequence). V dropped 9 bases and J dropped 4; count of bases not matched to a gene: 8. This CDR3 region has 13 residues. CDR3 in amino acids: CASQEGAGTEAFF. In DNA form, the CDR3 reads TGTGCCAGTCAGGAGGGGGCTGGCACTGAAGCTTTCTTT.

The chain combines TRBV9 with TRBJ2-3; a possible D gene is TRBD2 (6 bases). V was shortened by 4 bases and J by 0 bases, with 18 bases between the two germline ends. The CDR3 sequence is 17 residues long. Germline loops: CDR1 SGDLS, CDR2 YYNGEE. CDR3 sequence: CASSPREGGPSTDTQYF. The CDR3 DNA is TGTGCCAGCAGCCCCCGCGAGGGAGGCCCAAGCACAGATACGCAGTATTTT.

This clone was observed a few times. The chain is built from TRBV12-2 and TRBJ1-2; the D segment call TRBD1 is taken from the table without a DNA check. TRBV12-2 is given as a pseudogene. The CDR3 covers 14 residues. CDR3 in amino acids: CASRPPGDRGGYTF. The CDR3 bases are TGTGCAAGTCGCCCCCCCGGGGACAGAGGTGGCTACACCTTC.

In nucleotides, the CDR3 is TGTGCCAGCAGCTTATCCTATCCCACCGGCTCCTATAATTCACCCCTCCACTTT. As protein: CASSLSYPTGSYNSPLHF. This sequence joins TRBV11-2 and TRBJ1-6; D remains unclear. V shed 2 bases and J shed 0 bases, with 14 bases lying between them. Per the germline V gene, CDR1 is SGHAT and CDR2 is FQNNGV. The CDR3 has 18 residues. The full variable domain, in which reference TRBV11-2 and TRBJ1-6 provide the parts outside the CDR3, is EAGVAQSPRYKIIEKRQSVAFWCNPISGHATLYWYQQILGQGPKLLIQFQNNGVVDDSQLPKDRFSAERLKGVDSTLKIQPAKLEDSAVYLCASSLSYPTGSYNSPLHFGNGTRLTVT.

The J gene is TRBJ2-3, the V gene TRBV28; 15 bases line up with TRBD2. This CDR3 has 17 residues. CDR1 is MDHEN and CDR2 is SYDVKM in the germline V gene. Losses at the gene ends were 5 bases for V and 6 bases for J; bases not matched to a gene: 9. CDR3 nucleotides: TGTGCCAGCAGTCCTCCCTTTGGACTAGCGGGAGGGGATACGCAGTATTTT. Translated, it gives CASSPPFGLAGGDTQYF.

The V and J genes are TRBV6-5 and TRBJ2-1; D possibly corresponds to TRBD2 (6 bases). There are 13 residues in the CDR3. The ends were cut back, 2 bases at V and 6 bases at J, with 8 bases in the middle. Germline V gives CDR1 MNHEY, CDR2 SVGAGI. CDR3 nucleotide sequence: TGTGCCAGCAGTTACAGCGGGCTCAATGAGCAGTTCTTC. Protein: CASSYSGLNEQFF.

The CDR3 spells CASISRGPPYEQYF. For the CDR3, the DNA is TGTGCCAGCATCAGCAGGGGGCCCCCCTACGAGCAGTACTTC. The chain has TRBV6-5 and TRBJ2-7; 8 bases map to TRBD1. Germline loops: CDR1 MNHEY, CDR2 SVGAGI. The V and J ends lost 7 bases and 2 bases, in that order; junction bases with no gene match: 7. This CDR3 has 14 residues.

The rearrangement uses TRBV25-1 and TRBJ2-7, with 8 bases fitting TRBD1. V lost 5 bases, J lost 5 bases, and 5 bases stayed unmatched. The CDR3 is 13 amino acids. Germline CDR1 MGHDK, CDR2 SYGVNS. The CDR3 is CASSRTGTNEQYF. The DNA of the CDR3 is TGTGCCAGCAGTCGGACAGGGACAAACGAGCAGTACTTC.

The V and J genes are TRBV12-2 and TRBJ2-3; TRBD2 reflects the table's D call only, with no check against the DNA. TRBV12-2 is a known pseudogene. The CDR3 is 21 amino acids. The CDR3, as DNA: TGTGCAAGTCGACGAATAACCGGGACTAGCGGGAGCTGGGGGAGCACAGATACGCAGTATTTT. As protein: CASRRITGTSGSWGSTDTQYF.